The TCR beta chain under discussion was sequenced for a study of shared clonotypes between healthy human individuals. Study-wide context: Per-donor plates numbered three CD4 naive, three CD4 memory, two CD8 naive and one CD8 memory.

The germline gives CDR1 SGHRS, CDR2 YFSETQ. This CDR3 is 13 amino acids long. The germline V and J ends were trimmed by 2 bases and 2 bases, with 8 bases remaining between them. Overall study results and limits: Deeper or shallower sequencing was expected to change how clonotypes are shared among donors.

The assay used deep level. In the authors' methods: In the immunoSEQ data, sequences were junction-only and lacked quality scores, so filtering differed. Data came from immunoSEQ multiplex PCR; TCRdb stores just in-frame clones and leaves some out. For V, J and clone size, that table is used; D and trimming come from the DNA. The profile covers about 1.5 million clones, with roughly 96% appearing a single time and over 1% taken by the ten largest. As for this clone: Its specificity is unknown. Distinct nucleotide sequences in the sample also encode this CDR3.

This chain connects TRBV5-1 to TRBJ2-7; no reliable D call. Sequencing was carried out using naive CD4+ T cells sorted from blood. Subset noted: CD45RA+ positively selected. This TCR derives from a man aged 30 to 45 in good health. The CDR3 DNA is TGCGCCAGCAGCTTCGGGCAGACCTACGAGCAGTACTTC. Protein product: CASSFGQTYEQYF. Full variable domain (rest looked up from reference TRBV5-1 and TRBJ2-7): KAGVTQTPRYLIKTRGQQVTLSCSPISGHRSVSWYQQTPGQGLQFLFEYFSETQRNKGNFPGRFSGRQFSNSRSEMNVSTLELGDSALYLCASSFGQTYEQYFGPGTRLTVT.